The 9 T cell receptor beta chains below come from one sample, sequenced in a study of T cells in Graves' hyperthyroidism and ophthalmopathy. TCR beta CDR3 regions were amplified from RNA transcripts. A first-round RT-PCR of the TCR CDR3 used the HTBI primer set. A single record per CDR3 protein comes from TCRdb applying MiXCR to the multiplex PCR reads. The data contain 800,000 or so distinct CDR3 sequences, around 38% of them singletons. The sequenced sample was blood. These TCRs come from a man between 18 and 29 years old with Graves' hyperthyroidism.

The rearrangement links TRBV12-3 or TRBV12-4 to TRBJ1-1; D is perhaps TRBD1 (5 bases). V lost 7 bases, J lost 3 bases, and 15 bases lay in between. The CDR3 covers 14 residues. The CDR3 region is CASTWGGTHTEAFF. CDR3 nucleotides: TGTGCCAGCACCTGGGGGGGGACGCACACTGAAGCTTTCTTT.

In its sample, this clonotype was seen a few times. V and J are TRBV11-3 and TRBJ1-1; unclear D gene. Trimming shortened V by 2 bases and J by 1 base, and 8 bases separated the two germline ends. Germline V lookup: CDR1 SGHNT, CDR2 YENEEA. The CDR3 extends over 14 amino acids. CDR3: CASSLPLKNTEAFF. The CDR3 nucleotides read TGTGCCAGCAGCTTACCATTGAAGAACACTGAAGCTTTCTTT.

This clonotype appeared once. One end of the junction varies from germline; a read error may be responsible. V gene TRBV5-1 combines with J gene TRBJ1-6; D not resolved. The CDR3 loop spans 16 amino acids. CDR1 is SGHRS and CDR2 is YFSETQ in the germline V gene. The CDR3 sequence: CASSSKTSSYNSPLHF. Written as DNA, the CDR3 is TGTGCCAGCAGCTCGAAGACATCCTCCTATAATTCACCCCTCCACTTT.

CDR3 sequence (DNA): TGCAGCGTTGCGACAGGGAGGACCGGGGATGAAAAACTGTTTTTT. Residues: CSVATGRTGDEKLFF. The chain has TRBV29-1 and TRBJ1-4; 7 bases align to TRBD1. The CDR3 runs to 15 residues. Trimming at V came to 4 bases and at J to 6 bases, leaving 11 bases not matched to a gene. Germline V CDR1 and CDR2: SQVTM, ANQGSEA.

Comment on this clonotype: A read error may be the cause here, since a much bigger clone is one base away. The V and J genes are TRBV2 and TRBJ2-7; 9 bases match TRBD2. CDR1 is SNHLY, CDR2 FYNNEI, per germline. The CDR3 spans 16 residues. The trim removed 4 bases at V and 2 bases at J, leaving 9 bases unmatched. This CDR3 reads CASSGREGQLTYEQYF. In DNA, the CDR3 is TGTGCCAGCAGTGGGCGGGAGGGACAGTTGACCTACGAGCAGTACTTC. The variable domain in full, with the rest retrieved from reference TRBV2 and TRBJ2-7, is EPEVTQTPSHQVTQMGQEVILRCVPISNHLYFYWYRQILGQKVEFLVSFYNNEISEKSEIFDDQFSVERPDGSNFTLKIRSTKLEDSAMYFCASSGREGQLTYEQYFGPGTRLTVT.

At least ten counts were recorded for this clonotype. The chain couples TRBV12-3 or TRBV12-4 to TRBJ1-4, with D perhaps TRBD1 (5 bases). The V gene lost 7 bases and the J gene lost 3 bases, with 12 bases spanning the gap. The CDR3 sequence is 14 residues long. The CDR3 nucleotides are TGTGCCAGCATGGTGGGGGGATCTAATGAAAAACTGTTTTTT. It encodes CASMVGGSNEKLFF.

The chain links TRBV6-5 to TRBJ1-2; 8 bases are shared with TRBD1. Germline V gene sequence: CDR1 MNHEY, CDR2 SVGAGI. The CDR3 has 14 amino acids. V dropped 6 bases and J dropped 4; count of bases not matched to a gene: 7. As DNA, the CDR3 is TGTGCCAGCAGCCGAGGGACAGGAACCTATGGCTACACCTTC. Translation: CASSRGTGTYGYTF.

On this clonotype itself: With a much larger clone just one base away, this may be a read error. This chain connects TRBV4-1 to TRBJ2-7; D gene unclear. Germline-derived CDR1 and CDR2 are MGHRA and YSYEKL. Trimming cost V 0 bases and J 6 bases, with 12 bases left between them. This CDR3 is 14 amino acids long. In DNA, the CDR3 is TGCGCCAGCAGCCAAGAAGGCACACACTGCGAGCAGTACTTC. The encoded protein is CASSQEGTHCEQYF.

Many counts were recorded for this clonotype. In DNA form, the CDR3 reads TGTGCCAGCAGCCCTGCCGACCTCAGCGAGACCCAGTACTTC. Translated: CASSPADLSETQYF. V usage is TRBV7-6 and J usage is TRBJ2-5; no firm D call. This CDR3 is 14 amino acids long. V was pared by 5 bases and J by 5 bases, with 15 bases between. Germline values: CDR1 SGHVS, CDR2 FNYEAQ.